This T cell receptor (beta chain) is drawn from a study of blood T cell repertoires in COVID-19. Authors' methods: Nucleated cell number was recorded as an estimate derived from reference gene primer amplification. The data were produced by immunoSEQ multiplex PCR, yet TCRdb's version contains in-frame clones alone and is incomplete. That table is the source of V, J and clone size, and D and trimming were worked out from the DNA. The sample records 180,000 or so clones, about 82% being singletons. Germline V gene lookup returns CDR1 SGHTA and CDR2 FQGNSA. V was trimmed by 5 bases and J by 7 bases, leaving 12 bases between them. The CDR3 contains 13 residues. Recruitment covered some 25 US areas and drew participants whose ages spanned about 18 to 90 years.

The gene calls are TRBV7-2 and TRBJ1-3; no firm D call. Material for sequencing was PBMCs or T cells enriched from blood (not recorded which). This clonotype originated in a woman between 25 and 40 years old who had recovered from COVID-19. The CDR3 protein is CASSEAGSNTIYF. The CDR3 nucleotides are TGTGCCAGCAGCGAGGCCGGGAGCAACACCATATATTTT.